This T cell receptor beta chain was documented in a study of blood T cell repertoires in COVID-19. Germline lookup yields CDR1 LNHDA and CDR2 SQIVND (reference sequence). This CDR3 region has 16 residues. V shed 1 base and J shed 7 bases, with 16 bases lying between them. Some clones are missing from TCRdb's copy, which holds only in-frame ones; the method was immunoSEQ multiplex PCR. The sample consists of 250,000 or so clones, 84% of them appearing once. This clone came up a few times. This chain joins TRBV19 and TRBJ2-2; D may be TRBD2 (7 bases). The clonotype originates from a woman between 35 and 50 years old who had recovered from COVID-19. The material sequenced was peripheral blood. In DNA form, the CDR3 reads TGTGCCAGTAGTATAGGTGGACGGGGGGCTCACGGGGAGCTGTTTTTT. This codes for CASSIGGRGAHGELFF. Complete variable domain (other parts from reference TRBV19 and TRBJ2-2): DGGITQSPKYLFRKEGQNVTLSCEQNLNHDAMYWYRQDPGQGLRLIYYSQIVNDFQKGDIAEGYSVSREKKESFPLTVTSAQKNPTAFYLCASSIGGRGAHGELFFGEGSRLTVL.